The source of this T cell receptor beta chain is a study of blood T cell repertoires in COVID-19. Across the whole study: From the United States, Italy and Spain came samples of acute and convalescent COVID-19.

The participants were between roughly 18 and 100 years old and came from roughly 25 US areas. Membership in each cohort depended on participant-reported clinical history. The CDR3 consists of 15 residues. Germline values: CDR1 MDHEN, CDR2 SYDVKM. V was trimmed by 2 bases and J by 2 bases, leaving 12 bases between them. In the study's own analysis: Estimates of nucleated cell counts were drawn from the amplification of reference gene primers. Only in-frame clones appear in the TCRdb table, and some are missing; sequencing was by immunoSEQ multiplex PCR. Clone size and V and J calls were adopted from that table, with D and trimming inferred from the DNA. The sample yields 200,000 to 300,000 clones, roughly 91% seen once. A single count supports this clone.

Sequencing was performed on PBMCs or T cells enriched from blood (not recorded which). This TCR came from a woman aged 25 to 39 who had recovered from COVID-19. V usage is TRBV28 and J usage is TRBJ2-5, with D perhaps matching TRBD1 (5 bases). The CDR3 region is CASSLGVRVQETQYF. CDR3 bases: TGTGCCAGCAGTTTAGGGGTCAGGGTACAAGAGACCCAGTACTTC.